Shown below are 24 T cell receptor beta chains from a single sample sequenced in a study of T cells in Graves' hyperthyroidism and ophthalmopathy. From RNA transcripts, TCR beta CDR3 regions were amplified. The HTBI set primed first-round TCR CDR3 RT-PCR. Each CDR3 protein gets one entry after TCRdb re-called the multiplex PCR reads with MiXCR. The data contain about 59,000 distinct CDR3 sequences, about 50% of them seen just once; the ten biggest clones take up 2.5% to 3.5%. Sequencing was carried out using blood. Source of these receptors: a woman aged 60-70 years with Graves' ophthalmopathy.

The chain uses TRBV7-9 and TRBJ2-3, with TRBD2 matching 9 bases. There are 17 residues in the CDR3. V gave up 1 base and J gave up 3 bases; unmatched junction bases: 8. The germline CDR1 and CDR2 sequences are SEHNR and FQNEAQ (reference sequence). As DNA, the CDR3 is TGTGCCAGCAGCTTAGGGGATAGCGGGAGAAGGACAGATACGCAGTATTTT. This gives the protein CASSLGDSGRRTDTQYF.

V usage is TRBV7-2 and J usage is TRBJ2-3, with 9 bases that match TRBD2. The CDR3 has 16 residues. With 0 bases clipped from V and 2 bases from J, the junction kept 3 bases outside the gene matches. The germline V gene encodes CDR1 SGHTA and CDR2 FQGNSA. The CDR3: CASSLAERGDTDTQYF. Here the CDR3 DNA reads TGTGCCAGCAGCTTAGCTGAGCGGGGGGACACAGATACGCAGTATTTT.

This clonotype was detected once. The chain recombines TRBV28 with TRBJ1-4, with 8 positions matching TRBD1. The CDR3 is 14 residues long. J lost 8 bases, V lost 7 bases, and 9 bases had no gene match. CDR1 is MDHEN, CDR2 SYDVKM, per germline. The CDR3 bases are TGTGCCAGCAAACAGACAGGGGTTGTGGAAAAACTGTTTTTT. This sequence encodes CASKQTGVVEKLFF.

The rearrangement uses TRBV5-6 and TRBJ2-4; 13 bases are shared with TRBD2. Germline trimming cut 1 base from V and 1 base from J; bases unmatched to any gene: 2. Germline V gene data show CDR1 as SGHDT and CDR2 as YYEEEE. There are 17 residues in the CDR3. This chain's CDR3 is CASSLSGLAGAKNIQYF. Written as DNA, the CDR3 is TGTGCCAGCAGCTTGTCGGGACTAGCGGGGGCCAAAAACATTCAGTACTTC. The full variable domain, completed using reference TRBV5-6 and TRBJ2-4, is DAGVTQSPTHLIKTRGQQVTLRCSPKSGHDTVSWYQQALGQGPQFIFQYYEEEERQRGNFPDRFSGHQFPNYSSELNVNALLLGDSALYLCASSLSGLAGAKNIQYFGAGTRLSVL.

The V and J genes are TRBV10-3 and TRBJ2-5; TRBD1 or TRBD2 may be the D gene (6 bases each). Per germline, CDR1 ENHRY and CDR2 SYGVKD. Trimming removed 6 bases at V and 1 base at J, with 18 bases between. This CDR3 has 16 residues. Here the CDR3 reads CAIRDWGAGAQETQYF. The CDR3 nucleotides are TGTGCCATCAGGGATTGGGGGGCAGGGGCCCAAGAGACCCAGTACTTC.

This clonotype was recorded at least ten times. This sequence joins TRBV6-2 or TRBV6-3 and TRBJ1-3; D remains unclear. The germline V and J ends were trimmed by 8 bases and 0 bases, with 8 bases remaining between them. The CDR3 is 13 amino acids. From germline, CDR1 is MNHEY and CDR2 SVGEGT. The CDR3 protein is CASYKSSGNTIYF. The CDR3 DNA reads TGTGCCAGCTATAAGAGCTCTGGAAACACCATATATTTT.

The gene calls are TRBV4-1 and TRBJ1-2, with a tentative D call TRBD1 (6 bases). The germline gives CDR1 MGHRA, CDR2 YSYEKL. CDR3 length: 16 amino acids. V lost 4 bases, J lost 0 bases, and 15 bases lay in between. The CDR3 protein is CASSPIMGATNYGYTF. DNA of the CDR3: TGCGCCAGCAGCCCGATCATGGGGGCAACTAACTATGGCTACACCTTC.

In the case of this clonotype: The junction shows a germline mismatch at one end, possibly a read error. The V and J genes are TRBV12-3 or TRBV12-4 and TRBJ2-1; D is unclear. This CDR3 contains 13 residues. This CDR3 reads CASRDTDYNEQFF. CDR3 bases: TGCGCCAGCAGAGACACTGACTACAATGAGCAGTTCTTC.

This clonotype was counted between two and nine times. The rearrangement joins TRBV19 to TRBJ2-1; a possible D gene is TRBD2 (7 bases). Trimming left V 5 bases short and J 0 bases short, with 8 bases between. Germline V lookup: CDR1 LNHDA, CDR2 SQIVND (reference sequence). The CDR3 spans 14 residues. CDR3 protein: CASSGGASYNEQFF. CDR3 DNA sequence: TGTGCCAGTAGTGGGGGGGCCTCCTACAATGAGCAGTTCTTC. The full variable domain, with the rest looked up from reference TRBV19 and TRBJ2-1, is DGGITQSPKYLFRKEGQNVTLSCEQNLNHDAMYWYRQDPGQGLRLIYYSQIVNDFQKGDIAEGYSVSREKKESFPLTVTSAQKNPTAFYLCASSGGASYNEQFFGPGTRLTVL.

The chain carries TRBV7-2 and TRBJ2-7, with a possible D match to TRBD2 (6 bases). Germline values: CDR1 SGHTA, CDR2 FQGNSA. Trimming stripped 0 bases from V and 0 bases from J, with 21 bases between. The CDR3 is 19 residues long. The CDR3 DNA reads as TGTGCCAGCAGCTTAGCGGGGCTAGCGAGTTCCATCAGCTCCTACGAGCAGTACTTC. It translates to CASSLAGLASSISSYEQYF. Using reference TRBV7-2 and TRBJ2-7 for the parts outside the CDR3, the full variable domain is GAGVSQSPSNKVTEKGKDVELRCDPISGHTALYWYRQSLGQGLEFLIYFQGNSAPDKSGLPSDRFSAERTGGSVSTLTIQRTQQEDSAVYLCASSLAGLASSISSYEQYFGPGTRLTVT.

Of note for this clonotype: A much larger clone lies a single base off, so this may be a read error. V usage is TRBV7-2 and J usage is TRBJ2-5, with D unresolved. The CDR3 runs to 13 residues. The V end was cut by 6 bases, the J end by 5 bases, with 13 bases between. The germline V gene encodes CDR1 SGHTA and CDR2 FQGNSA. CDR3 sequence reads: CASSTPSGETQYF. CDR3 coding DNA: TGTGCCAGCAGTACCCCGAGTGGGGAGACCCAGTACTTC.

The V call is TRBV29-1, the J call TRBJ1-2; perhaps TRBD1 as D (5 bases). This CDR3 is built from 12 residues. Germline-derived CDR1 and CDR2 are SQVTM and ANQGSEA. The V end was cut by 5 bases, the J end by 12 bases, with 19 bases between. Here the CDR3 reads CSVRDRPLGHTF. The CDR3 DNA follows: TGCAGCGTTAGAGACAGACCTTTGGGCCACACCTTC. Filled out from reference TRBV29-1 and TRBJ1-2, the complete variable domain reads SAVISQKPSRDICQRGTSLTIQCQVDSQVTMMFWYRQQPGQSLTLIATANQGSEATYESGFVIDKFPISRPNLTFSTLTVSNMSPEDSSIYLCSVRDRPLGHTFGSGTRLTVV.

This clonotype has at least ten counts. The chain is built from TRBV7-9 and TRBJ2-1; 8 nucleotides align to TRBD1. Germline loops: CDR1 SEHNR, CDR2 FQNEAQ (reference sequence). The CDR3 runs to 15 residues. V shed 5 bases and J 2 bases; nucleotides not matched to a gene: 5. The DNA of the CDR3 is TGTGCCAGCAGCGTACAGGGGGGAACCTACAATGAGCAGTTCTTC. Protein: CASSVQGGTYNEQFF.

In its sample, this clonotype was seen a few times. The V call is TRBV20-1, the J call TRBJ2-1; 12 nucleotides agree with TRBD2. J gave up 6 bases and V 3 bases, and 0 bases lay outside the gene matches. This CDR3 is 13 amino acids long. CDR1 is DFQATT, CDR2 SNEGSKA, per germline (reference sequence). The CDR3 nucleotides are TGCAGTGCTAGGGGACTAGCGGGCAATGAGCAGTTCTTC. The encoded protein is CSARGLAGNEQFF.

The chain combines TRBV29-1 with TRBJ2-6; D remains ambiguous. The CDR3 loop spans 13 amino acids. CDR1 and CDR2 from the germline V gene are SQVTM and ANQGSEA. V dropped 7 bases and J dropped 0 bases, with 7 bases sitting between them. In DNA form, the CDR3 reads TGCAGCGGGCTGTGCTCTGGGGCCAACGTCCTGACTTTC. It translates to CSGLCSGANVLTF.

The chain combines TRBV11-2 with TRBJ2-3; maybe TRBD1 (6 bases). The ends were cut back, 5 bases at V and 6 bases at J, with 9 bases in the middle. CDR3 length: 12 residues. Germline V CDR1 and CDR2: SGHAT, FQNNGV. The CDR3, as DNA: TGTGCCAGCAGCCGAGACAGGGATACGCAGTATTTT. Its protein is CASSRDRDTQYF.

The chain carries TRBV7-3 and TRBJ2-7; no definite D call. This CDR3 contains 14 residues. V was shortened by 4 bases and J by 3 bases, with 13 bases between the two germline ends. Germline loops: CDR1 SGHTA, CDR2 FQGTGA. In DNA form, the CDR3 reads TGTGCCAGCAGCTCAGAGAGCCAGGTCTACGAGCAGTACTTC. This translates into CASSSESQVYEQYF.

The gene calls are TRBV7-8 and TRBJ1-3; no clear D. The V and J ends lost 4 bases and 3 bases respectively, with 7 bases between them. In germline, CDR1 is SGHVS, CDR2 FQNEAQ. The CDR3 is made up of 13 amino acids. The CDR3 DNA reads TGTGCCAGCAGCTCTCGGGTTGGAAACACCATATATTTT. Protein: CASSSRVGNTIYF.

The chain employs TRBV19 and TRBJ1-2; 10 positions agree with TRBD1. Germline CDR1 reads LNHDA; CDR2 reads SQIVND (reference sequence). This CDR3 region has 15 residues. V was pared by 5 bases and J by 2 bases, with 5 bases of the junction left unmatched. CDR3 amino acids: CASSPQTGGNYGYTF. The CDR3 region has the DNA TGTGCCAGTAGTCCCCAGACAGGGGGCAACTATGGCTACACCTTC.

This clonotype was picked up a small number of times. The chain employs TRBV20-1 and TRBJ2-7; a possible D gene is TRBD2 (5 bases). The CDR3 contains 15 residues. Per germline, CDR1 DFQATT and CDR2 SNEGSKA (reference sequence). Deletions cut 2 bases from V and 1 base from J, with 15 bases between. DNA for the CDR3: TGCAGTGCTAGAAGCACTAGATCGGGGTCCTACGAGCAGTACTTC. It specifies CSARSTRSGSYEQYF.

This clonotype was found a few times. The gene calls are TRBV10-1 and TRBJ2-1; D is uncertain. The CDR3 sequence is 11 residues long. The V gene's germline CDR1 is WNHNN and CDR2 SYGVQD (reference sequence). The germline V and J ends were trimmed by 6 bases and 7 bases, with 7 bases remaining between them. In DNA form, the CDR3 reads TGCGCCAGCAGCGTGTCAAATGAGCAGTTCTTC. It yields the protein CASSVSNEQFF.

This clonotype was seen ten or more times. The chain employs TRBV2 and TRBJ1-3; D is unclear. Germline CDR1 reads SNHLY; CDR2 reads FYNNEI. The CDR3 extends over 16 amino acids. Trimming took off 3 bases at V and 0 bases at J, with 12 bases between the two ends. The CDR3 loop is CASSDEGGYSGNTIYF. In nucleotides, the CDR3 is TGTGCCAGCAGTGATGAGGGCGGCTACTCTGGAAACACCATATATTTT.

The chain links TRBV29-1 to TRBJ2-5, with D possibly being TRBD1 or TRBD2 (6 bases each). The CDR3 sequence is 12 residues long. CDR1 is SQVTM, CDR2 ANQGSEA, per germline. V was clipped by 5 bases and J by 4 bases, with 11 bases between them. The CDR3 loop reads CSVFGGGETQYF. The CDR3 region has the DNA TGCAGCGTTTTCGGAGGGGGAGAGACCCAGTACTTC.

The table lists this clonotype with many counts. V gene TRBV6-1 combines with J gene TRBJ1-5; 7 positions agree with TRBD1. Trimming removed 7 bases from V and 3 bases from J; junction bases left unmatched: 6. The CDR3 length is 14 residues. Germline CDR1 reads MNHNS; CDR2 reads SASEGT. CDR3 region: CASTSGQTNQPQHF. In DNA, the CDR3 is TGTGCCAGCACCTCGGGACAGACCAATCAGCCCCAGCATTTT.